These 30 T cell receptor beta chains originate from one sample sequenced in a study of T cells in women clearing cervical HPV infection. The assay was immunoSEQ multiplex PCR, and TCRdb's table has in-frame clones only and misses some. The table lists tens of thousands of clones. The sample was blood buffy coat. The receptor set was obtained from a woman between 18 and 75 years old with a cervical HPV16 infection that either progressed to CIN3+ or cleared (not recorded which).

In the case of this clone: The CDR3 extends 3 residues past the end of the read, so its final part is completed from the germline J gene. The chain is built from TRBV7-2 and TRBJ1-2, with 7 bases matching TRBD1. J lost 6 bases, V lost 5 bases, and 12 bases had no gene match. The V gene's germline CDR1 is SGHTA and CDR2 FQGNSA. CDR3 length: 15 residues. Incomplete CDR3 DNA: TGTGCCAGCAGCCTAGTCCGGGACAGCCCACATGGC. Its translation is CASSLVRDSPHG. The CDR3 in its entirety is CASSLVRDSPHGYTF.

Worth noting for this clone: The read ends 3 residues before the CDR3 terminus; that terminus is restored from the germline J gene. The J gene is TRBJ2-1, the V gene TRBV7-3; weak D call: TRBD1 (6 bases). Trimming pared 5 bases from V and 5 bases from J, leaving 13 bases between. Germline V gene lookup returns CDR1 SGHTA and CDR2 FQGTGA. The CDR3 spans 14 residues. The CDR3 here is CASSQPDRNNEQFF. The sequenced CDR3 bases are TGTGCCAGCAGCCAACCCGACAGGAACAATGAG.

Worth noting for this clone: The CDR3 goes on 3 residues after the read ends, and that part is filled in from the germline J gene. The J gene is TRBJ1-5, the V gene TRBV30; tentative D call: TRBD1 (5 bases). The CDR3 extends over 12 amino acids. Trimming took 2 bases from V and 5 from J, leaving 7 bases between them. CDR1 and CDR2 (germline): GTSNPN, SVGIG (reference sequence). The CDR3 loop reads CAWSTGYQPQHF. CDR3 DNA, as far as it was read: TGTGCCTGGAGTACAGGTTATCAGCCC.

Concerning this clone: The CDR3 goes on 3 residues after the read ends, and that part is filled in from the germline J gene. This rearrangement joins TRBV6-7 to TRBJ2-5; 13 positions agree with TRBD2. TRBV6-7 is noted as an ORF with a role that remains uncertain. Trimming cost V 8 bases and J 4 bases; bases outside gene matches: 10. This CDR3 has 16 residues. CDR3 bases read: TGTGCCAGCGGACACAGACTAGCGGGGGGAGTAGAGACC. Encoded protein: CASGHRLAGGVET. The CDR3, in full, reads CASGHRLAGGVETQYF.

Turning to this clone: The read ends 3 residues before the CDR3 terminus; that terminus is restored from the germline J gene. This sequence joins TRBV7-9 and TRBJ2-1; 12 bases agree with TRBD2. The CDR3 totals 15 residues. V trimming: 5 bases; J trimming: 8 bases; junction bases outside the gene matches: 7. Germline CDR1 SEHNR, CDR2 FQNEAQ (reference sequence). The CDR3 bases that were read are TGTGCCAGCAGCCCGGGACTAGCGGGCCCCCATGAG. Its protein product is CASSPGLAGPHE. From start to end, the CDR3 is CASSPGLAGPHEQFF.

As to this clone: The sequence runs out 3 residues before the end of the CDR3; the remainder is reconstructed from the germline J gene. This chain links TRBV19 with TRBJ1-2; 7 bases match TRBD1. V lost 3 bases to trimming and J lost 4 bases; unmatched junction nucleotides: 11. Germline-derived CDR1 and CDR2 are LNHDA and SQIVND (reference sequence). The CDR3 is 16 amino acids. The CDR3 sequence is CASSMIGGKIIYGYTF. Partial CDR3 DNA: TGTGCCAGTAGTATGATAGGGGGCAAGATAATCTATGGC.

About this clone: The read terminates 3 residues ahead of where the CDR3 ends, so the germline J gene completes it. The gene calls are TRBV7-2 and TRBJ2-3; D is unclear. CDR3 length equals 15 residues. Germline lookup yields CDR1 SGHTA and CDR2 FQGNSA. The CDR3 loop reads CASSLALRFGETQYF. CDR3 bases read: TGTGCCAGCAGCTTAGCGCTCAGGTTTGGAGAGACG.

Comments on this clone: The read finishes 3 residues shy of the CDR3 end, and the germline J gene is used to complete it. The chain carries TRBV2 and TRBJ1-1; 9 bases are shared with TRBD1. This CDR3 is built from 16 residues. The V segment lost 7 bases and the J segment 6 bases; nucleotides outside the gene matches: 15. Germline loops: CDR1 SNHLY, CDR2 FYNNEI. The part of the CDR3 DNA that was read is TGTGCCAGCACCCAACGAGAAACGACAGGGGGTTCTGAA. It specifies CASTQRETTGGSE. The whole CDR3 protein reads CASTQRETTGGSEAFF.

A note on this clone: The CDR3 is cut off 3 residues early in the read; its end comes from the germline J gene. The V call is TRBV18, the J call TRBJ2-1; 10 bases match TRBD2. CDR1 and CDR2 from the germline V gene are KGHSH and LQKENI. Trimming cost V 0 bases and J 4 bases; bases outside gene matches: 3. The CDR3 spans 16 residues. The part of the CDR3 DNA that was read is TGTGCCAGCTCACCACCGATGACTAGCGGGTACAATGAG. It is translated as CASSPPMTSGYNE. The CDR3 reads in full as CASSPPMTSGYNEQFF. The full variable domain, with the rest looked up from reference TRBV18 and TRBJ2-1, is NAGVMQNPRHLVRRRGQEARLRCSPMKGHSHVYWYRQLPEEGLKFMVYLQKENIIDESGMPKERFSAEFPKEGPSILRIQQVVRGDSAAYFCASSPPMTSGYNEQFFGPGTRLTVL.

A remark on this clone: The CDR3 end falls 3 residues outside the read, so it is completed with the germline J gene. The chain couples TRBV19 to TRBJ1-5; D is unclear. The length of the CDR3 is 14 residues. With 1 base removed from V and 5 bases from J, the gap between germline ends came to 9 bases. CDR1 and CDR2 (germline): LNHDA, SQIVND (reference sequence). This CDR3 reads CASSIAVSDQPQHF. The CDR3 bases that were read are TGTGCCAGTAGTATAGCTGTATCCGATCAGCCC.

Comments on this clone: The DNA ends 3 residues before the CDR3 does, and the rest of the CDR3 is filled in from the germline J gene. The chain combines TRBV5-1 with TRBJ2-5; D might be TRBD1 (5 bases). There are 15 residues in the CDR3. Germline V CDR1 and CDR2: SGHRS, YFSETQ. Trimming cost V 0 bases and J 5 bases, with 14 bases left between them. CDR3 sequence reads: CASSLGAAPGETQYF. The covered CDR3 bases are TGCGCCAGCAGCTTGGGGGCAGCCCCAGGGGAGACC. Supplemented by reference TRBV5-1 and TRBJ2-5, the full variable domain reads KAGVTQTPRYLIKTRGQQVTLSCSPISGHRSVSWYQQTPGQGLQFLFEYFSETQRNKGNFPGRFSGRQFSNSRSEMNVSTLELGDSALYLCASSLGAAPGETQYFGPGTRLLVL.

About this clone: The CDR3 goes on 3 residues after the read ends, and that part is filled in from the germline J gene. The rearrangement joins TRBV5-4 to TRBJ2-7; possible D gene TRBD2, 6 bases. V was shortened by 2 bases and J by 2 bases, with 11 bases between the two germline ends. The CDR3 consists of 14 residues. The germline V gene has CDR1 SGHNT and CDR2 YYREEE (reference sequence). The sequenced part of the CDR3 DNA is TGTGCCAGCAGCTTAAGGCTAGCGCCCTACGAG. It translates to CASSLRLAPYE. The complete CDR3 sequence is CASSLRLAPYEQYF.

Comment on this clone: Sequencing ends 3 residues short of the CDR3 end; the germline J gene provides the rest. The V and J genes are TRBV5-1 and TRBJ1-4; TRBD1 aligns across 9 bases. This CDR3 is 16 amino acids long. Germline lookup yields CDR1 SGHRS and CDR2 YFSETQ. J lost 5 bases, V lost 1 base, and 6 bases had no gene match. Incomplete CDR3 DNA: TGCGCCAGCAGCTTGAACCCTACAGGGGGCAATGAAAAA. Translated: CASSLNPTGGNEK. The entire CDR3 protein is CASSLNPTGGNEKLFF.

Considering frequency, this clone is medium-sized. Coverage ceases 3 residues before the CDR3 finishes, and the germline J gene fills in the end. V usage is TRBV6-1 and J usage is TRBJ2-4, with TRBD2 identical over 14 bases. Germline V lookup: CDR1 MNHNS, CDR2 SASEGT. This CDR3 contains 15 residues. The CDR3 loop is CASSGGLAGGSVQYF. The sequenced CDR3 bases are TGTGCCAGCAGTGGAGGACTAGCGGGAGGTTCGGTT.

With regard to this clone: The sequence runs out 3 residues before the end of the CDR3; the remainder is reconstructed from the germline J gene. This chain links TRBV12-3 or TRBV12-4 with TRBJ2-7; 9 bases line up with TRBD1. V was clipped by 3 bases and J by 3 bases; unmatched bases: 3. There are 14 residues in the CDR3. CDR3 DNA, as far as it was read: TGTGCCAGCAGTTTGGGACAGGGACGCTACGAG. As protein: CASSLGQGRYE. The full CDR3 sequence reads CASSLGQGRYEQYF.

With respect to this clone: From the germline J gene comes the end of the CDR3, since the read stops 3 residues before it. This sequence joins TRBV5-1 and TRBJ2-2; 9 nucleotides line up with TRBD2. The CDR3 length is 15 residues. Trimming cost V 5 bases and J 2 bases; bases outside gene matches: 4. Per the germline V gene, CDR1 is SGHRS and CDR2 is YFSETQ. The DNA read from the CDR3 is TGCGCCAGCAGTGAACTAGCGGGTAACACCGGGGAG. Protein product: CASSELAGNTGE. The CDR3 as a whole reads CASSELAGNTGELFF.

About this clone itself: With the read ending 3 residues before the CDR3 end, the germline J gene is used to fill in that end. This chain links TRBV7-6 with TRBJ2-7, with 10 nucleotides matching TRBD1. V lost 4 bases and J lost 4; bases outside the gene matches: 4. Germline CDR1 and CDR2: SGHVS and FNYEAQ. This CDR3 region has 14 residues. The CDR3 here is CASSYDRGRYEQYF. The DNA read from the CDR3 is TGTGCCAGCAGCTACGACAGGGGGCGGTACGAG.

As to this clone: From the germline J gene comes the end of the CDR3, since the read stops 3 residues before it. The chain carries TRBV19 and TRBJ2-4, with 8 bases fitting TRBD1. The germline gives CDR1 LNHDA, CDR2 SQIVND (reference sequence). The CDR3 runs 16 residues. V shed 2 bases, J shed 8 bases, and the junction held 11 bases outside the gene matches. The sequenced CDR3 bases are TGTGCCAGTAGTATACTCCGGACAGGGCCCTCTCACATT. Protein: CASSILRTGPSHI. The entire CDR3 reads CASSILRTGPSHIQYF.

Turning to this clone: The read falls 3 residues short of the CDR3 end, and the missing part is taken from the germline J gene. The genes are TRBV19 and TRBJ1-2; 10 nucleotides agree with TRBD1. Losses at the gene ends were 7 bases for V and 6 bases for J; bases not matched to a gene: 5. The CDR3 loop spans 13 amino acids. The germline gives CDR1 LNHDA, CDR2 SQIVND (reference sequence). CDR3 amino acids: CASTRQGAHGYTF. CDR3 bases read: TGTGCCAGTACTCGACAGGGGGCGCATGGC. Full variable domain (outside the CDR3, taken from reference TRBV19 and TRBJ1-2): DGGITQSPKYLFRKEGQNVTLSCEQNLNHDAMYWYRQDPGQGLRLIYYSQIVNDFQKGDIAEGYSVSREKKESFPLTVTSAQKNPTAFYLCASTRQGAHGYTFGSGTRLTVV.

To note about this clone: Sequencing ends 3 residues short of the CDR3 end; the germline J gene provides the rest. This chain links TRBV18 with TRBJ2-3, with 8 bases that match TRBD1. CDR1 and CDR2 from the germline V gene are KGHSH and LQKENI. Trimming took 3 bases from V and 3 from J; bases not matched to a gene: 5. The CDR3 extends over 15 amino acids. This CDR3 is CASSPTGGSTDTQYF. CDR3 DNA (partial): TGTGCCAGCTCACCTACAGGGGGTTCGACAGATACG. The complete variable domain, with remaining parts taken from reference TRBV18 and TRBJ2-3, reads NAGVMQNPRHLVRRRGQEARLRCSPMKGHSHVYWYRQLPEEGLKFMVYLQKENIIDESGMPKERFSAEFPKEGPSILRIQQVVRGDSAAYFCASSPTGGSTDTQYFGPGTRLTVL.

The DNA read from the CDR3 is TGCGCCAGCAGCGGGGGACAGGGGATAATGTCCGGGGAG. Its protein product is CASSGGQGIMSGE. In full, the CDR3 is CASSGGQGIMSGELFF. The chain joins TRBV5-1 to TRBJ2-2; TRBD1 agrees at 10 bases. With the read ending 3 residues before the CDR3 end, the germline J gene is used to fill in that end. Germline V gene lookup returns CDR1 SGHRS and CDR2 YFSETQ. V shed 4 bases and J 6 bases; nucleotides not matched to a gene: 9. The CDR3 runs to 16 residues.

Note on this clone: The read halts 3 residues ahead of the CDR3 end, with the missing end drawn from the germline J gene. V is TRBV6-2 or TRBV6-3 and J is TRBJ2-7; D remains unclear. The ends were cut back, 10 bases at V and 4 bases at J, with 26 bases in the middle. The CDR3 is 16 residues long. CDR1 is MNHEY and CDR2 is SVGEGT in the germline V gene. The CDR3 sequence is CATSRPPLGSLYEQYF. The part of the CDR3 DNA that was read is TGTGCCACCTCCCGCCCCCCCCTCGGGTCCTTATACGAG.

As to this clone: The missing CDR3 end, 3 residues past where the read stops, is filled in from the germline J gene. This chain connects TRBV7-6 to TRBJ2-3, with a tentative D call TRBD2 (5 bases). Trimming removed 1 base at V and 1 base at J, with 9 bases between. Per germline, CDR1 SGHVS and CDR2 FNYEAQ. The CDR3 totals 15 residues. CDR3 protein: CASSLGLSGTDTQYF. The sequenced part of the CDR3 DNA is TGTGCCAGCAGCTTAGGTCTTAGCGGCACAGATACG.

On this clone: Read sequence stops 3 residues before the CDR3 end, and the germline J gene provides the missing end. This chain connects TRBV5-1 to TRBJ1-4, with 8 bases matching TRBD1. V shed 4 bases, J shed 5 bases, and the junction held 7 bases outside the gene matches. Germline lookup yields CDR1 SGHRS and CDR2 YFSETQ. The CDR3 contains 15 residues. This chain's CDR3 is CASSLTGGTNEKLFF. The sequenced CDR3 bases are TGCGCCAGCAGCCTTACAGGGGGGACGAATGAAAAA.

About this clone: The CDR3 is cut off 3 residues early in the read; its end comes from the germline J gene. The chain employs TRBV7-3 and TRBJ2-2; the D gene is possibly TRBD2 (5 bases). V was trimmed by 5 bases and J by 7 bases, leaving 8 bases between them. CDR1 and CDR2 (germline): SGHTA, FQGTGA. This CDR3 is 12 amino acids long. CDR3 residues: CASSRTDGELFF. The DNA read from the CDR3 is TGTGCCAGCAGCAGGACTGACGGGGAG.

On this clone itself: The CDR3 end falls 3 residues outside the read, so it is completed with the germline J gene. The chain combines TRBV5-4 with TRBJ2-2, with a tentative D call TRBD1 (6 bases). V was trimmed by 3 bases and J by 4 bases, leaving 16 bases between them. The CDR3 extends over 16 amino acids. Germline-derived CDR1 and CDR2 are SGHNT and YYREEE (reference sequence). The covered CDR3 bases are TGTGCCAGCAGCTCTGGGAACAGGGCTAGCACCGGGGAG. As protein: CASSSGNRASTGE. In full, the CDR3 reads CASSSGNRASTGELFF. The variable domain in full, completed from reference TRBV5-4 and TRBJ2-2, reads ETGVTQSPTHLIKTRGQQVTLRCSSQSGHNTVSWYQQALGQGPQFIFQYYREEENGRGNFPPRFSGLQFPNYSSELNVNALELDDSALYLCASSSGNRASTGELFFGEGSRLTVL.

About this clone itself: The read terminates 3 residues before the CDR3 end, so the remaining end is supplied by the germline J gene. J is TRBJ2-1 and V is TRBV7-9; TRBD2 aligns across 11 bases. Looked up from germline, CDR1 is SEHNR and CDR2 is FQNEAQ (reference sequence). J lost 7 bases, V lost 4 bases, and 6 bases had no gene match. This CDR3 region has 15 residues. CDR3 amino acids: CASSSTSGMWNEQFF. Partial CDR3 DNA: TGTGCCAGCAGCTCGACTAGCGGGATGTGGAATGAG.

Comments on this clone: At one boundary the junction diverges from the germline segment, which might be a read error. From the germline J gene comes the end of the CDR3, since the read stops 3 residues before it. Different DNA sequences within this sample yield the same CDR3. The chain carries TRBV19 and TRBJ2-1; TRBD2 matches 11 bases. This CDR3 comprises 17 residues. Germline CDR1 and CDR2: LNHDA and SQIVND (reference sequence). CDR3 bases read: TGTGCCAGCAGTAGCCTAGCGGGAGGAGAGGCCTACAATGAG. It encodes CASSSLAGGEAYNE. The full CDR3 sequence reads CASSSLAGGEAYNEQFF.

Of note for this clone: The read ends 3 residues early relative to the CDR3; the germline J gene fills the gap. The J gene is TRBJ2-1, the V gene TRBV2; D might be TRBD1 or TRBD2, each matching 6 bases. The CDR3 consists of 15 residues. The V end was cut by 6 bases, the J end by 2 bases, with 14 bases between. Germline-derived CDR1 and CDR2 are SNHLY and FYNNEI. Here the CDR3 reads CASRGRTDTYNEQFF. The CDR3 DNA, read in part, is TGTGCCAGCAGGGGGAGGACAGATACCTACAATGAG.

Notes on this clone: The CDR3 is cut off 3 residues early in the read; its end comes from the germline J gene. The chain recombines TRBV18 with TRBJ2-3; 8 positions match TRBD1. Trimming cost V 2 bases and J 0 bases; bases outside gene matches: 1. This CDR3 is 15 amino acids long. CDR1 is KGHSH, CDR2 LQKENI, per germline. This CDR3 reads CASSPWDRSTDTQYF. The sequenced CDR3 bases are TGTGCCAGCTCACCATGGGACAGGAGCACAGATACG.